One sample yielded the 20 T cell receptor beta chains listed below, sequenced in a study of brain T cells in children with intractable seizures. Clones were read by immunoSEQ multiplex PCR, and TCRdb kept only the in-frame ones, dropping some. This table holds around 100,000 clones, 94% found once. The source material was peripheral blood, sampled at surgery. The receptors come from a boy in the first two years of life with hemimegalencephaly and intractable seizures.

DNA for the CDR3: TGCAGTGCTAGTAAGGCCTTCTCCTACAATGAGCAGTTCTTC. Its translation: CSASKAFSYNEQFF. The rearrangement links TRBV20-1 to TRBJ2-1; no clear D. The CDR3 is made up of 14 amino acids. The germline V gene encodes CDR1 DFQATT and CDR2 SNEGSKA (reference sequence). The V and J ends lost 3 bases and 0 bases respectively, with 9 bases between them.

The chain combines TRBV10-3 with TRBJ2-7, with a weak D call TRBD1 (6 bases). The CDR3 has 13 residues. Per the germline V gene, CDR1 is ENHRY and CDR2 is SYGVKD. V was trimmed by 10 bases and J by 0 bases, leaving 13 bases between them. The chain's CDR3 is CASNRASSYEQYF. Written as DNA, the CDR3 is TGTGCCAGCAACAGGGCCAGCTCCTACGAGCAGTACTTC.

This chain connects TRBV19 to TRBJ2-3; D ambiguous. CDR1 and CDR2 (germline): LNHDA, SQIVND (reference sequence). V gave up 6 bases and J gave up 4 bases, with 5 bases separating them. The length of the CDR3 is 11 residues. The DNA for the CDR3 is TGTGCCAGTAGGAAGGCAGATACGCAGTATTTT. Protein: CASRKADTQYF.

This clone came up once. The chain joins TRBV24-1 to TRBJ1-2; 9 nucleotides line up with TRBD1. The CDR3 sequence is 12 residues long. The germline V gene encodes CDR1 KGHDR and CDR2 SFDVKD. After removal of 10 bases from V and 8 bases from J, the junction contained 7 bases not matched to a gene. CDR3 DNA sequence: TGTGCCACTGCCACAGGGGGCGCAGGCTACACCTTC. This gives the protein CATATGGAGYTF.

The CDR3 loop reads CSARGGNTIYF. The CDR3 DNA is TGCAGTGCTAGGGGGGGAAACACCATATATTTT. This chain connects TRBV20-1 to TRBJ1-3, with D unclear. Germline V CDR1 and CDR2: DFQATT, SNEGSKA (reference sequence). CDR3 length: 11 residues. Trimming removed 3 bases from V and 4 bases from J, with 4 bases in between.

The rearrangement uses TRBV2 and TRBJ2-1; 10 nucleotides agree with TRBD2. The V gene end was trimmed by 6 bases and the J gene end by 7 bases; junction bases not matched to a gene: 9. The CDR3 loop spans 15 amino acids. Germline CDR1 and CDR2: SNHLY and FYNNEI. The CDR3 reads CASRYGLAAENEQFF. CDR3 bases: TGTGCCAGCAGGTATGGACTAGCGGCCGAGAATGAGCAGTTCTTC.

The rearrangement links TRBV12-3 or TRBV12-4 to TRBJ1-1, with D hard to call. There are 13 residues in the CDR3. Deletions cut 3 bases from V and 1 base from J, with 6 bases between. The CDR3 region is CASSLVGNTEAFF. CDR3 bases: TGTGCCAGCAGTTTGGTAGGGAACACTGAAGCTTTCTTT.

V is TRBV6-5 and J is TRBJ1-2; D remains ambiguous. Trimming removed 4 bases at V and 6 bases at J, with 12 bases between. This CDR3 contains 13 residues. Germline V gene sequence: CDR1 MNHEY, CDR2 SVGAGI. CDR3 in amino acids: CASSSRLGHGYTF. CDR3 nucleotide sequence: TGTGCCAGCAGTTCAAGGTTAGGGCATGGCTACACCTTC.

The V gene is TRBV25-1, the J gene TRBJ1-2; the D gene is possibly TRBD1 (6 bases). V shed 4 bases and J shed 4 bases, with 7 bases lying between them. This CDR3 contains 12 residues. The germline CDR1 and CDR2 sequences are MGHDK and SYGVNS. CDR3 DNA sequence: TGTGCCAGCAGTGGAGGGGGCTATGGCTACACCTTC. Translating gives CASSGGGYGYTF.

Concerning this clone: The junction and the germline gene differ at one end; a read error may be behind it. The chain uses TRBV28 and TRBJ1-3; the D gene is possibly TRBD1 (5 bases). The CDR3 runs to 14 residues. Germline-derived CDR1 and CDR2 are MDHEN and SYDVKM. DNA of the CDR3: TGTGCCAGCAGTTTTGGGACCACTGGGAACACCATATATTTT. Translated: CASSFGTTGNTIYF.

The rearrangement uses TRBV7-9 and TRBJ2-7, with 7 bases fitting TRBD1. This CDR3 contains 14 residues. Trimming took 2 bases from V and 3 from J; bases not matched to a gene: 4. CDR1 is SEHNR, CDR2 FQNEAQ, per germline (reference sequence). The CDR3 spells CASSLRDSYYEQYF. As DNA, the CDR3 is TGTGCCAGCAGCTTACGGGACAGCTACTACGAGCAGTACTTC.

This chain connects TRBV10-3 to TRBJ2-5, with a possible D match to TRBD2 (6 bases). The CDR3 length is 14 residues. Germline loops: CDR1 ENHRY, CDR2 SYGVKD. Trimming removed 0 bases at V and 4 bases at J, with 9 bases between. The DNA of the CDR3 is TGTGCCATCAGTGAGTCTGTGGGGGGAGAGACCCAGTACTTC. Translated, it gives CAISESVGGETQYF.

The chain links TRBV25-1 to TRBJ2-6, with a weak D call TRBD2 (7 bases). The germline CDR1 and CDR2 sequences are MGHDK and SYGVNS. CDR3 length: 16 residues. V was clipped by 7 bases and J by 2 bases, with 15 bases between them. This chain's CDR3 is CASTAGGGAGANVLTF. The CDR3 coding sequence is TGTGCCAGCACCGCTGGGGGGGGCGCTGGGGCCAACGTCCTGACTTTC.

The gene calls are TRBV12-3 or TRBV12-4 and TRBJ2-3; 8 bases match TRBD1. CDR3 length equals 11 residues. J lost 8 bases, V lost 8 bases, and 3 bases had no gene match. CDR3 in DNA: TGTGCCAGCGGGACAGGCGGTACGCAGTATTTT. Translation: CASGTGGTQYF.

This clone was observed a few times. The rearrangement uses TRBV27 and TRBJ2-7; 16 bases align to TRBD2. Germline CDR1 and CDR2: MNHEY and SMNVEV (reference sequence). The V segment lost 5 bases and the J segment 4 bases; nucleotides outside the gene matches: 8. There are 17 residues in the CDR3. DNA for the CDR3: TGTGCCAGCAGTACGGGACTAGCGGGAGGGCGTGATTACGAGCAGTACTTC. This codes for CASSTGLAGGRDYEQYF.

The V call is TRBV6-5, the J call TRBJ2-7; no definite D call. Between the trimmed V and J ends, which lost 5 bases and 4 bases, there was a span of 6 bases. The CDR3 is 11 residues long. Germline V gives CDR1 MNHEY, CDR2 SVGAGI. This chain's CDR3 is CASSLIYEQYF. Written as DNA, the CDR3 is TGTGCCAGCAGTCTTATATACGAGCAGTACTTC.

This clone was seen a single time. The chain recombines TRBV4-2 with TRBJ1-2, with TRBD1 as a possible D gene (6 bases). Between the trimmed V and J ends, which lost 0 bases and 3 bases, there was a span of 17 bases. The CDR3 contains 17 residues. Germline-derived CDR1 and CDR2 are LGHNA and YNFKEQ. DNA of the CDR3: TGTGCCAGCAGCCAAGATCTTAAGACAGGTCCTTACTATGGCTACACCTTC. This codes for CASSQDLKTGPYYGYTF.

This rearrangement joins TRBV6-2 or TRBV6-3 to TRBJ1-1; a possible D gene is TRBD1 (6 bases). Germline values: CDR1 MNHEY, CDR2 SVGEGT. CDR3 length: 13 residues. Trimming removed 2 bases from V and 5 bases from J, with 9 bases in between. As DNA, the CDR3 is TGTGCCAGCAGTTACCAGGGGACGACTGAAGCTTTCTTT. Translated, it gives CASSYQGTTEAFF.

The CDR3 DNA reads as TGCGCCAGCAGCCGATCCCCTACAGGGATGGCTGAAGCTTTCTTT. Protein sequence: CASSRSPTGMAEAFF. The chain joins TRBV5-1 to TRBJ1-1; a possible D gene is TRBD1 (6 bases). From germline, CDR1 is SGHRS and CDR2 YFSETQ. Trimming pared 4 bases from V and 6 bases from J, leaving 19 bases between. The CDR3 runs 15 residues.

This chain connects TRBV20-1 to TRBJ1-3; D not certain. There are 12 residues in the CDR3. CDR1 is DFQATT, CDR2 SNEGSKA, per germline (reference sequence). Between the trimmed V and J ends, which lost 3 bases and 7 bases, there was a span of 10 bases. The DNA for the CDR3 is TGCAGTGCTAGTGACCCCGCTAACACCATATATTTT. As protein: CSASDPANTIYF.